The rows below give T cell receptor beta chains drawn from one sample of a study of T cell clones after liver transplantation. Sequencing was performed with immunoSEQ multiplex PCR; in TCRdb, only in-frame clones are kept and a portion is missing. The sample has fewer than 80,000 clones, 84% seen once. The sequenced sample was CD4+ T cells from blood, obtained about 50 months after liver transplant. The receptors come from a human patient who received a liver transplant. The graft donor may account for some of the T cells. The CDR3 runs from the conserved cysteine through the conserved F or W. D genes are given only for firm matches. Clone sizes are given selectively: once, few, many, or a class where the clone is expanded.

>TRBJ1-2|14|-|TRBV28|TRBD1
TGTGCCAGCATATCAGGGGGGAGGCCCTATGGCTACACCTTC
CASISGGRPYGYTF
>TRBJ2-3|15|-|TRBV9|-
TGTGCCAGCAGTGCGGGACACTCCGCTACAGATACGCAGTATTTT
CASSAGHSATDTQYF
>TRBJ2-7|14|-|TRBV18|-
TGTGCCAGCTCACCCGGGACTGATTTCGACGAGCAGTACTTC
CASSPGTDFDEQYF
>TRBJ2-1|14|-|TRBV5-6|-
TGTGCCAGCAGCTTGGTACAGGGAGCCTCCGAGCAGTTCTTC
CASSLVQGASEQFF
>TRBJ2-7|15|-|TRBV28|TRBD1
TGTGCCAGCAGTTCGACAGGGGGCACTTCCTACGAGCAGTACTTC
CASSSTGGTSYEQYF
>TRBJ1-4|16|-|TRBV18|-
TGTGCCAGCTCACCGAGAAGGGTTGCAACTAATGAAAAACTGTTTTTT
CASSPRRVATNEKLFF
>TRBJ2-1|16|once|TRBV7-3|-
TGTGCCAGCAGCCCAACCCTAGCCGGTTCCTACAATGAGCAGTTCTTC
CASSPTLAGSYNEQFF
>TRBJ1-2|11|-|TRBV13|-
TGTGCCACCGAAGGGGGGAAGGGCTACACCTTC
CATEGGKGYTF
>TRBJ2-5|14|-|TRBV9|TRBD1
TGTGCCAGCAGCGCGGGACAGGGCTGGGAGACCCAGTACTTC
CASSAGQGWETQYF
>TRBJ1-1|16|-|TRBV5-1|-
TGCGCCAGCAGCTTGGGCCGGGCAGGGCGGAACACTGAAGCTTTCTTT
CASSLGRAGRNTEAFF
>TRBJ2-3|13|once|TRBV11-2|-
TGTGCCAGCAGCTTAGCAGGGGCAGATACGCAGTATTTT
CASSLAGADTQYF
>TRBJ2-7|14|-|TRBV7-3|TRBD2
TGTGCCAGCAGCCCTAGCGGGGATTCTTACGAGCAGTACTTC
CASSPSGDSYEQYF